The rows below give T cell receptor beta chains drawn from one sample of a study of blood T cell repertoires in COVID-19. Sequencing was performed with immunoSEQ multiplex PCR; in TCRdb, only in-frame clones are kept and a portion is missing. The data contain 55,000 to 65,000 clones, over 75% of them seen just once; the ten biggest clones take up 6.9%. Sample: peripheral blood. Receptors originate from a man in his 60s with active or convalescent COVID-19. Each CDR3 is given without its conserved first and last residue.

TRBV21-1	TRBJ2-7	ASSKARTVSSYEQY
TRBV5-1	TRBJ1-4	ASSPTGAESEKLF
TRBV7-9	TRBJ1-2	ASSFSGTAYGYT
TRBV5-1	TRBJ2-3	ASSRGLATSTDTQY
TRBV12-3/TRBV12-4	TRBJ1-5	ASSWADNQPQH
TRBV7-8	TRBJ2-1	ASSPVANKNNEQF
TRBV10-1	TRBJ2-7	ASSGGTFHEQY
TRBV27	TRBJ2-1	ASRRGILGNEQF
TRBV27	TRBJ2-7	ASSSLRDRGTEQY
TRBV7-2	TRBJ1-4	ASSLGTGRSNEKLF
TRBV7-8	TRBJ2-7	ASSLGLSRLDSYEQY
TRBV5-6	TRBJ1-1	ASSLDRADTEAF
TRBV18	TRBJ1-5	ASSPRAGDSNQPQH
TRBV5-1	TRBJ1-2	ASSLVGAAEYGYT
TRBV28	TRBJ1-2	ASSFHNPGVYGYT
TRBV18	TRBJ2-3	ASSPWDNTDTQY
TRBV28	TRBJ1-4	ASRRYTEEKLF
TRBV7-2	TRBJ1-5	ASSLDRASNQPQH
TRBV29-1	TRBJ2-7	SVDGGVPPYEQY
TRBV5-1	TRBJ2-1	ASNVAGGLHEQF
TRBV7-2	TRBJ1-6	ASSHRGGSDSPLH
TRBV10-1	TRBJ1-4	ASSEGGLAEKLF
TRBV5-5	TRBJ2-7	ASSNRPPSGRNFVDEQY
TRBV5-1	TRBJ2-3	ASSLVTASTDTQY
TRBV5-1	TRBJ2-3	ASSLPSGGAADTQY
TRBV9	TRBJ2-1	ASSSRNRGVGNEQF
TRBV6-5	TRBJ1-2	ASSPPGDLSGYT
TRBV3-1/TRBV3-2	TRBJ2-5	ASSQGTAADQETQY
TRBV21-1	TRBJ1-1	ASSKEDRGPGRVAF
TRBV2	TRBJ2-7	ASSDDFSYEQY
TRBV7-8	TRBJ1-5	ASSRYPGDNQPQH
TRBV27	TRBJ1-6	ASSPTGDSPLH
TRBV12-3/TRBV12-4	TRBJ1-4	ASRAGNYEKLF
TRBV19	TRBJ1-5	ASRPTTGSLIRPQH
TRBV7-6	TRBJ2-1	ASSLGGPGRSYNEQF
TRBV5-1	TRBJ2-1	ASNPLAGTDNEQF
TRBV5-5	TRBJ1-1	ASSLILRQTEAF
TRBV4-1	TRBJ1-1	ASSLIRGTEAF
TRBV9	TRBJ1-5	ASSARDTNQPQH
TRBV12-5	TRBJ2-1	ASGPLFALAGSNEQF